One sample yielded the 15 T cell receptor beta chains listed below, sequenced in a study of OX40 agonist ivuxolimab in advanced cancers. Some clones are missing from TCRdb's copy, which holds only in-frame ones; the method was immunoSEQ multiplex PCR. The repertoire consists of some 60,000 clones, with 87% occurring once and the leading ten covering approximately 0.32%. The sequenced sample was CD4+ or CD8+ T cells sorted from blood, obtained in a trial of the OX40 agonist ivuxolimab. All receptors come from an adult with an advanced solid tumor such as melanoma, head and neck, liver or kidney cancer.

The chain carries TRBV27 and TRBJ2-1, with D tentatively TRBD2 (7 bases). Germline V lookup: CDR1 MNHEY, CDR2 SMNVEV (reference sequence). The CDR3 has 14 amino acids. Trimming cost V 8 bases and J 6 bases, with 17 bases left between them. The CDR3 loop reads CASSVGGRANEQFF. The CDR3 DNA is TGTGCCAGCTCCGTGGGGGGGCGGGCCAATGAGCAGTTCTTC.

J is TRBJ2-1 and V is TRBV11-1; D might be TRBD1 (6 bases). Looked up from germline, CDR1 is SGHAT and CDR2 is FQDESV (reference sequence). Trimming took off 6 bases at V and 4 bases at J, with 19 bases between the two ends. The CDR3 is 16 amino acids. The CDR3 loop is CASSSIGGRLYNEQFF. The CDR3 DNA follows: TGTGCCAGCAGTTCAATTGGGGGCAGGCTATACAATGAGCAGTTCTTC.

This sequence joins TRBV7-9 and TRBJ1-1; D might be TRBD1 (6 bases). CDR3 length: 16 amino acids. Trimming shortened V by 3 bases and J by 5 bases, and 19 bases separated the two germline ends. Germline V gene data show CDR1 as SEHNR and CDR2 as FQNEAQ (reference sequence). The CDR3, as DNA: TGTGCCAGCAGCTTCTCCAGCAGGGGTTCCTGGACTGAAGCTTTCTTT. It translates to CASSFSSRGSWTEAFF.

This chain links TRBV18 with TRBJ1-2; TRBD1 might be the D (6 bases). This CDR3 has 13 residues. Germline CDR1 KGHSH, CDR2 LQKENI. The V end lost 5 bases, the J end lost 4 bases, and 11 bases lay between the germline ends. CDR3 in amino acids: CASSTGSGYGYTF. CDR3 DNA: TGTGCCAGCTCAACAGGGTCTGGCTATGGCTACACCTTC. The whole variable domain, remainder taken from reference TRBV18 and TRBJ1-2, is NAGVMQNPRHLVRRRGQEARLRCSPMKGHSHVYWYRQLPEEGLKFMVYLQKENIIDESGMPKERFSAEFPKEGPSILRIQQVVRGDSAAYFCASSTGSGYGYTFGSGTRLTVV.

This clone was picked up one time. The genes are TRBV5-6 and TRBJ1-1, with 8 bases lining up with TRBD1. The germline V gene encodes CDR1 SGHDT and CDR2 YYEEEE. J gave up 4 bases and V 1 base, and 3 bases lay outside the gene matches. This CDR3 has 14 residues. The CDR3 DNA reads as TGTGCCAGCAGCTTGACAGGGGGTTTCACTGAAGCTTTCTTT. The encoded protein is CASSLTGGFTEAFF.

The chain carries TRBV2 and TRBJ1-1; D remains ambiguous. Trimming removed 7 bases at V and 1 base at J, with 10 bases between. The CDR3 consists of 13 residues. The germline gives CDR1 SNHLY, CDR2 FYNNEI. CDR3 in amino acids: CASKIQKNTEAFF. The CDR3, as DNA: TGTGCCAGCAAAATACAGAAGAACACTGAAGCTTTCTTT.

The chain combines TRBV29-1 with TRBJ2-2, with TRBD2 identical over 12 bases. V dropped 6 bases and J dropped 5; count of bases not matched to a gene: 7. The CDR3 covers 15 residues. The germline V gene has CDR1 SQVTM and CDR2 ANQGSEA. This CDR3 reads CSVTSGGLGTGELFF. CDR3 nucleotides: TGCAGCGTAACTAGCGGGGGGCTGGGGACCGGGGAGCTGTTTTTT.

The V gene is TRBV6-6, the J gene TRBJ2-5, with D unclear. With 6 bases removed from V and 4 bases from J, the gap between germline ends came to 6 bases. The germline V gene has CDR1 MNHNY and CDR2 SVGAGI (reference sequence). This CDR3 has 11 residues. The CDR3 coding sequence is TGTGCCAGCAGGGCCGGAGAGACCCAGTACTTC. It specifies CASRAGETQYF.

This clone was seen a handful of times. The chain has TRBV11-2 and TRBJ1-5; D gene uncertain. This CDR3 spans 14 amino acids. Trimming took 5 bases from V and 6 from J, leaving 14 bases between them. Germline V gene data show CDR1 as SGHAT and CDR2 as FQNNGV. CDR3 sequence: CASSPLKGSQPQHF. CDR3 in DNA: TGTGCCAGCAGCCCACTTAAAGGGTCTCAGCCCCAGCATTTT.

In the case of this clone: This specimen includes other DNA sequences encoding the same CDR3. The rearrangement uses TRBV5-4 and TRBJ1-1; 8 bases are a match to TRBD1. The trim removed 0 bases at V and 1 base at J, leaving 2 bases unmatched. In germline, CDR1 is SGHNT, CDR2 YYREEE (reference sequence). The CDR3 runs to 15 residues. CDR3 sequence: CASSLAGTGNTEAFF. The CDR3 coding sequence is TGTGCCAGCAGCTTGGCCGGGACAGGGAACACTGAAGCTTTCTTT.

This chain links TRBV18 with TRBJ1-6, with D possibly matching TRBD1 (5 bases). CDR1 is KGHSH, CDR2 LQKENI, per germline. This CDR3 spans 15 amino acids. The ends were cut back, 3 bases at V and 6 bases at J, with 12 bases in the middle. This CDR3 is CASSPGRGGNSPLHF. Written as DNA, the CDR3 is TGTGCCAGCTCACCGGGGCGGGGTGGTAATTCACCCCTCCACTTT.

The chain recombines TRBV10-3 with TRBJ2-2; D is perhaps TRBD1 or TRBD2 (6 bases each). The CDR3 spans 15 residues. The germline V and J ends were trimmed by 4 bases and 3 bases, with 12 bases remaining between them. Germline CDR1 is ENHRY and CDR2 is SYGVKD. The CDR3 sequence is CAISVHGGDTGELFF. CDR3 nucleotides: TGTGCCATCAGTGTCCACGGGGGCGACACCGGGGAGCTGTTTTTT.

CDR3 sequence: CASSIGYQETQYF. As DNA, the CDR3 is TGTGCCAGTAGTATAGGCTACCAAGAGACCCAGTACTTC. The chain uses TRBV19 and TRBJ2-5; D unresolved. The CDR3 totals 13 residues. V lost 1 base and J 0 bases, leaving 3 bases between the germline ends. The germline V gene encodes CDR1 LNHDA and CDR2 SQIVND (reference sequence).

The chain employs TRBV4-1 and TRBJ1-3, with D maybe TRBD1 (6 bases). Between the trimmed V and J ends, which lost 2 bases and 4 bases, there was a span of 12 bases. This CDR3 spans 15 amino acids. CDR1 is MGHRA and CDR2 is YSYEKL in the germline V gene. The CDR3 sequence: CASSQLGQYGNTIYF. In nucleotides, the CDR3 is TGCGCCAGCAGCCAACTAGGACAGTACGGAAACACCATATATTTT.

This chain connects TRBV19 to TRBJ1-2, with D possibly matching TRBD1 (5 bases). Trimming pared 7 bases from V and 7 bases from J, leaving 16 bases between. The CDR3 runs to 13 residues. Per the germline V gene, CDR1 is LNHDA and CDR2 is SQIVND (reference sequence). The CDR3 nucleotides read TGTGCCAGTACGGGGGGATCACAACCTGGCTACACCTTC. Amino acids: CASTGGSQPGYTF.